The rows below give T cell receptor beta chains drawn from one sample of a study of regulatory T cells in long-lasting Graves disease. One entry per CDR3 protein, called by TCRdb with MiXCR from the multiplex PCR reads. The sample lists 650,000 to 700,000 distinct CDR3 sequences, around 30% occurring once. The sequencing used peripheral blood mononuclear cells (PBMCs), collected when the disease was refractory, from a patient treated with antithyroid drugs. These receptors came from a female donor with Graves disease. Both conserved end residues are part of each CDR3. Fields, in order: D gene, V gene, clone size, J gene, CDR3 DNA, CDR3 protein. The D gene is left open where the match is weak. Only part of the rows carry a size: once, few, many, or a class if the clone is expanded.

NA	TRBV30	NA	TRBJ1-5	TGTGCCTGGAGTGGGGTATCGCTCAATCAGCCCCAGCATTTT	CAWSGVSLNQPQHF
NA	TRBV30	NA	TRBJ2-5	TGTGCCTGGAGTACTAGGATGGAGACCCAGTACTTC	CAWSTRMETQYF
NA	TRBV2	many	TRBJ2-7	TGTGCCAGGGGGACGGGAGTGGCCGAGCAGTACTTC	CARGTGVAEQYF
NA	TRBV19	once	TRBJ1-5	TGTGCCAGTAGTATAGCCGGCATCCCGGCGGGAGAGCCCCAGCATTTT	CASSIAGIPAGEPQHF
NA	TRBV7-2	NA	TRBJ2-7	TGTGCCAGCAGCCAGGCAGGGAAATCCTACGAGCAGTACTTC	CASSQAGKSYEQYF
NA	TRBV7-3	many	TRBJ2-7	TGTGCCAGCAGCTTAGTAAGGAGGAGCGAGCAGTACTTC	CASSLVRRSEQYF
NA	TRBV6-5	NA	TRBJ2-5	TGTGCCAGCAGTTACTCAAGGGCCCTTCAGACCCAGTACTTC	CASSYSRALQTQYF
NA	TRBV6-1	NA	TRBJ1-4	TGTGCCAGCAGCCTTACGTTCATCAATGAAAAACTGTTTTTT	CASSLTFINEKLFF
NA	TRBV29-1	many	TRBJ2-6	TGCAGCGTTGACTCTGCGTCTGGGGCCAACGTCCTGACTTTC	CSVDSASGANVLTF
NA	TRBV28	many	TRBJ2-7	TGTGCCAGCAGCCCCGGTCCCAGGGCTTACGAGCAGTACTTC	CASSPGPRAYEQYF
NA	TRBV9	NA	TRBJ1-1	TGTGCCAGCAGCGCCATGGAGGGCGACACTGAAGCTTTCTTT	CASSAMEGDTEAFF
NA	TRBV6-1	NA	TRBJ2-1	TGTGCCAGCAGGCTAGGATATGAGCAGTTCTTC	CASRLGYEQFF
NA	TRBV6-1	NA	TRBJ2-3	TGTGCCAGCACCCGAGAAGATACGCAGTATTTT	CASTREDTQYF
NA	TRBV11-2	NA	TRBJ1-1	TGTGCCAGCGGCCATAAGGTAGGGGGCACTGAAGCTTTCTTT	CASGHKVGGTEAFF
NA	TRBV6-2/TRBV6-3	few	TRBJ2-7	TGTGCCACCCTTGACCCAGGAGGCTACGAGCAGTACTTC	CATLDPGGYEQYF
NA	TRBV5-1	NA	TRBJ2-1	TGCGCCAGCAGCTTGCAGGGGCGGAATGAGCAGTTCTTC	CASSLQGRNEQFF
TRBD2	TRBV2	NA	TRBJ2-3	TGTGCCAGCAGTGAAGTAAGGGCAGCGGGAGCAGATACGCAGTATTTT	CASSEVRAAGADTQYF
NA	TRBV2	many	TRBJ1-4	TGTGCCAGCAGGCGACTAGCAACTAATGAAAAACTGTTTTTT	CASRRLATNEKLFF
TRBD1	TRBV20-1	NA	TRBJ2-7	TGCAGTGCGGGGGGGACAGGGGTAGGCGAGCAGTACTTC	CSAGGTGVGEQYF
NA	TRBV29-1	few	TRBJ1-4	TGCAGCGTCCGGGAGGGGGGGATGGAAAAACTGTTTTTT	CSVREGGMEKLFF
NA	TRBV19	few	TRBJ2-5	TGTGCCAGTAGTGCTACAGGGGCGGGGGAGACCCAGTACTTC	CASSATGAGETQYF
TRBD2	TRBV11-2	many	TRBJ2-7	TGTGCCAGCAGCACCTGGACTAGCGGGAGGGTTTACGAGCAGTACTTC	CASSTWTSGRVYEQYF
NA	TRBV30	NA	TRBJ1-5	TGTGCCTGGAGTGAGGGCAGAACAAATCAGCCCCAGCATTTT	CAWSEGRTNQPQHF
NA	TRBV5-4	once	TRBJ2-2	TGTGCCACCGAACCGGGACCTGGGGACACCGGGGAGCTGTTTTTT	CATEPGPGDTGELFF
NA	TRBV12-3/TRBV12-4	many	TRBJ1-1	TGTGCCAGCAGTTACGGGCGCACTGAAGCTTTCTTT	CASSYGRTEAFF
NA	TRBV10-3	NA	TRBJ1-2	TGTGCCACTTCTAGACAGCAAAACTATGGCTACACCTTC	CATSRQQNYGYTF
TRBD2	TRBV6-1	few	TRBJ2-2	TGTGCCAGCACAGGACTAGCGGGCCCCGGGGAGCTGTTTTTT	CASTGLAGPGELFF
NA	TRBV6-2/TRBV6-3	NA	TRBJ1-2	TGTGCCAGCAGCACCGGGACGAACAACTATGGCTACACCTTC	CASSTGTNNYGYTF
TRBD2	TRBV12-5	NA	TRBJ2-7	TGTGCTAGTGGTATAGCGGGAGGATCCGAGCAGTACTTC	CASGIAGGSEQYF
NA	TRBV29-1	NA	TRBJ1-1	TGCAGCGTTGTAGGCAGAATGAACACTGAAGCTTTCTTT	CSVVGRMNTEAFF
NA	TRBV6-5	few	TRBJ1-1	TGTGCCAGCAGTTACGATCCAGGGGTGGGGGTGAACACTGAAGCTTTCTTT	CASSYDPGVGVNTEAFF
TRBD1	TRBV25-1	NA	TRBJ1-1	TGTGCCAGCACCCTGGGACAGGGAGGAAGCACTGAAGCTTTCTTT	CASTLGQGGSTEAFF
NA	TRBV6-1	NA	TRBJ1-4	TGTGCCAGCAGTCCTAAGGGGGGCGATGGAAAACTGTTTTTT	CASSPKGGDGKLFF
NA	TRBV19	NA	TRBJ1-6	TGTGCCAGTAGCTCCGGCCGGGGGTATTATAATTCACCCCTCCACTTT	CASSSGRGYYNSPLHF
NA	TRBV19	few	TRBJ2-2	TGTGCCAGCTTAAATCAGGGGTCTACGAAGAACACCGGGGAGCTGTTTTTT	CASLNQGSTKNTGELFF
NA	TRBV2	many	TRBJ1-4	TGTGCCAGCCACGACCCCGGGACTAATGAAAAACTGTTTTTT	CASHDPGTNEKLFF
NA	TRBV2	NA	TRBJ2-1	TGTGCCAGCAGTGCTAGGACTACCTACAATGAGCAGTTCTTC	CASSARTTYNEQFF
NA	TRBV6-2/TRBV6-3	few	TRBJ2-2	TGTGCCAGCAGTTACTTACCAGATGACACCGGGGAGCTGTTTTTT	CASSYLPDDTGELFF
NA	TRBV20-1	NA	TRBJ2-1	TGCAGTGCTAGAGCGGGAGAGTTACCTGATTACAATGAGCAGTTCTTC	CSARAGELPDYNEQFF
NA	TRBV11-2	many	TRBJ2-7	TGTGCCAGCAGCTTAGCGCGCAGCTCCTACGAGCAGTACTTC	CASSLARSSYEQYF
NA	TRBV6-1	NA	TRBJ2-3	TGTGCCAGCAGTGTAGACCACCAAACCACAGATACGCAGTATTTT	CASSVDHQTTDTQYF
NA	TRBV6-5	few	TRBJ2-7	TGTGCCAGCAGTTACGGCAGGAGAACCTCCTACGAGCAGTACTTC	CASSYGRRTSYEQYF
TRBD1	TRBV6-2/TRBV6-3	NA	TRBJ2-7	TGTGCCAGTGTACAGGGGGTTTCTGACTACGAGCAGTACTTC	CASVQGVSDYEQYF
NA	TRBV19	NA	TRBJ2-7	TGTGCCAGTAGTATTGGTCTGGACGGTTACGAGCAGTACTTC	CASSIGLDGYEQYF
TRBD2	TRBV3-1	NA	TRBJ2-5	TGTGCCAGCAGCCAACCTACTAGAGGGGTGCGGGAGAAAGGCGAGACCCAGTACTTC	CASSQPTRGVREKGETQYF
TRBD1	TRBV12-3/TRBV12-4	once	TRBJ2-3	TGTGCCAGCAAAGGGACAGGGGGAGGTCAGCCCCAGTATTTT	CASKGTGGGQPQYF
TRBD2	TRBV28	NA	TRBJ2-5	TGTGCCAGCAGACCGGGACTAGCGGGGGGGGAGACCCAGTACTTC	CASRPGLAGGETQYF
NA	TRBV27	few	TRBJ2-7	TGTGCCAGCCATGGACCGGGACTTCACTACGAGCAGTACTTC	CASHGPGLHYEQYF
NA	TRBV14	NA	TRBJ2-2	TGTGCCAGCAGCCGCCGGTTGGGCACCGGGGAGCTGTTTTTT	CASSRRLGTGELFF
TRBD1	TRBV19	few	TRBJ1-4	TGTGCCAGTAGTACTACAGGGGGCTTCGGTGAAAAACTGTTTTTT	CASSTTGGFGEKLFF
NA	TRBV19	few	TRBJ2-7	TGTGCCAGTAGTGCGGGACTTCCCTACGAGCAGTACTTC	CASSAGLPYEQYF
TRBD1	TRBV6-1	many	TRBJ1-4	TGTGCCAGCAGTGAAGGACAGGGGGCTGAAAAACTGTTTTTT	CASSEGQGAEKLFF
TRBD1	TRBV2	NA	TRBJ2-6	TGTGCCAGCAGTTTGGGACAGGGATTAAGTGGGGCCAACGTCCTGACTTTC	CASSLGQGLSGANVLTF
TRBD2	TRBV7-3	few	TRBJ2-3	TGTGCCAGCAGCTGGCGGACTAGCGGGAGAGCACCCTTTCTCACAGATACGCAGTATTTT	CASSWRTSGRAPFLTDTQYF